Listed below are T cell receptor beta chains from one sample, sequenced in a study of diagnostic markers for celiac disease. TCRdb reanalyzed the reads and collapses them to one entry per CDR3 protein, without DNA. There are around 180 distinct CDR3 sequences in the sample, with less than 60% held by the top ten. The sample was either unsorted cells or a sorted T cell fraction (not recorded which). Receptors were obtained from a human donor. The CDR3 runs from the conserved cysteine through the conserved F or W. The order of the fields is clone size, V gene, J gene, CDR3 protein. The size of a clone is reported for some rows only, either as once, few or many, or as a class for expanded clones.

size: medium-sized
V: TRBV7-9
J: TRBJ2-3
CDR3: CASSLDMSSTDTQYF

size: large
V: TRBV2
J: TRBJ1-6
CDR3: CASSGQGDSPLHF

size: NA
V: TRBV7-8
J: TRBJ2-5
CDR3: CASSLSGETQYF

size: medium-sized
V: TRBV18
J: TRBJ1-1
CDR3: CASSPWWGVNTEAFF

size: NA
V: TRBV20-1
J: TRBJ2-1
CDR3: CSAPPLGRGKMNEQFF

size: large
V: TRBV6-5
J: TRBJ2-1
CDR3: CASSYSGQSTYNEQFF

size: hyperexpanded
V: TRBV11-2
J: TRBJ1-4
CDR3: CASSLYPEDGGEKLFF

size: large
V: TRBV5-6
J: TRBJ2-1
CDR3: CASSLGTGTGYNEQFF

size: NA
V: TRBV10-3
J: TRBJ2-2
CDR3: CAISERSGELFF

size: large
V: TRBV6-5
J: TRBJ1-1
CDR3: CASSLRAGNTEAFF

size: medium-sized
V: TRBV19
J: TRBJ2-5
CDR3: CASSTGTVFAETQYF

size: hyperexpanded
V: TRBV7-9
J: TRBJ2-2
CDR3: CASSSGNLAGLDGELFF